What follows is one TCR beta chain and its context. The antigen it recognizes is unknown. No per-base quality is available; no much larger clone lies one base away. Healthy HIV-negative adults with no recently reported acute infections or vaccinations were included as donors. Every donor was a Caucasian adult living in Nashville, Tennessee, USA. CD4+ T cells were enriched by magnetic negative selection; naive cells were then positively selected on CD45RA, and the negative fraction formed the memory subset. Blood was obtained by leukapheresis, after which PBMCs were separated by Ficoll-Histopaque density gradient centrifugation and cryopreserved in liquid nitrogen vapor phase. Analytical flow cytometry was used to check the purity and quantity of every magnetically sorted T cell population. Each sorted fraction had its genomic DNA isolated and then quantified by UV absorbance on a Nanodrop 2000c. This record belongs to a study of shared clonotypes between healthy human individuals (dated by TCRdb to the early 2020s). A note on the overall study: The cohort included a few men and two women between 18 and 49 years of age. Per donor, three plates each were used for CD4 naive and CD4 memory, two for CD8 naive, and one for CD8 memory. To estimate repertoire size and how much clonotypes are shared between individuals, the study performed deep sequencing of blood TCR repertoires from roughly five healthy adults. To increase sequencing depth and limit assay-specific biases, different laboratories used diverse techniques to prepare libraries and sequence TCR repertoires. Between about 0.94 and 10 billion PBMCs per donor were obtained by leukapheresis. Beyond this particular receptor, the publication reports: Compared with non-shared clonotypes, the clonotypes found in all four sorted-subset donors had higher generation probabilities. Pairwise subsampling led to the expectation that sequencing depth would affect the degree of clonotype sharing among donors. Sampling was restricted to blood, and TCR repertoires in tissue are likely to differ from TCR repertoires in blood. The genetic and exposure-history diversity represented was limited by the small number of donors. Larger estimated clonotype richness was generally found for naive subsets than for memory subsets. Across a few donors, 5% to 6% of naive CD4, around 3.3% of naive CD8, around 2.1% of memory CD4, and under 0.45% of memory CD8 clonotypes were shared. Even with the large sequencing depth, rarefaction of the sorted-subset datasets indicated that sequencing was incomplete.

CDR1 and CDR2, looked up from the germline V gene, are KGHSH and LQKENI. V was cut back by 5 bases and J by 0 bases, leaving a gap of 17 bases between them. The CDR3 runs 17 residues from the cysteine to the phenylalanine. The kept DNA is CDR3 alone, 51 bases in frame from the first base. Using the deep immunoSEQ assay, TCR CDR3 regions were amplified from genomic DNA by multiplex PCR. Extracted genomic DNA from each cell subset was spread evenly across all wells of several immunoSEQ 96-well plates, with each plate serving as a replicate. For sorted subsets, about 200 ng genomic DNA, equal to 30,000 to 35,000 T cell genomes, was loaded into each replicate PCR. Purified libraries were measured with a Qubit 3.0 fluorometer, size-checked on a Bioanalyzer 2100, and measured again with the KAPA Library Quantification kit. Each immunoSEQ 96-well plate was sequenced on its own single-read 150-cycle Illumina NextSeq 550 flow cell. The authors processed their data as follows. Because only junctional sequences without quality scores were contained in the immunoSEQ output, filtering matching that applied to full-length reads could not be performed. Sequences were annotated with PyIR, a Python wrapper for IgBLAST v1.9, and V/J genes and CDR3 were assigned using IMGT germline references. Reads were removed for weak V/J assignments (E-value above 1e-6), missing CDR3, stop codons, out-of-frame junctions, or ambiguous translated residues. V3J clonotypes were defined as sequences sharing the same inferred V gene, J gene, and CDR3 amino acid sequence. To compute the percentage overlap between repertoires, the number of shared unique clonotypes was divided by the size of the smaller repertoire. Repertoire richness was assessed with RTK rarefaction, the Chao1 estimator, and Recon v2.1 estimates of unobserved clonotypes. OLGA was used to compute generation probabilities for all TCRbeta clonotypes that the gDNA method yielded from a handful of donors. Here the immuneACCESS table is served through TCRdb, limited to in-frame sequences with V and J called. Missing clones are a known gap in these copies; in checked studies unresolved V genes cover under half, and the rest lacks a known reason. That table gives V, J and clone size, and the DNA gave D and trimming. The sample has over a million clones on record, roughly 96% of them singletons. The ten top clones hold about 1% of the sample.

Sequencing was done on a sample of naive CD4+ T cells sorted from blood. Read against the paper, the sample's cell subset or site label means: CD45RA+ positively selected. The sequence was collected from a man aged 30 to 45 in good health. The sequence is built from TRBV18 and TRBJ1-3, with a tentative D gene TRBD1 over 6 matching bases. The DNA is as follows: TGTGCCAGCTCATCCCTCCAACAGGGAAACTCTGGAAACACCATATATTTT. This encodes CASSSLQQGNSGNTIYF.